This is a list of T cell receptor beta chains from one sample in a study of beta chain features in type 1 diabetes. The table came from immunoSEQ multiplex PCR; TCRdb's copy has only in-frame clones and leaves some out. This sample has 810,000 or so clones, with about 17% found just once. The sequencing sample was made of naive CD4+ T cells from blood. Receptors originate from a woman under 30 in good health. The CDR3 runs from the conserved cysteine through the conserved F or W. A D gene is named only where the DNA matches it firmly. Clone size is stated in some rows and not others, as once, few, many or a class when expanded.

j_call clone_size d_call v_call cdr3_aa cdr3_nt
TRBJ1-5 few TRBD1 TRBV18 CASSPDRGDFPQHF TGTGCCAGCTCACCCGACAGGGGCGATTTTCCCCAGCATTTT
TRBJ2-1 few . TRBV7-3 CASSLSRGIPNEQFF TGTGCCAGCAGCTTAAGTCGCGGGATCCCCAATGAGCAGTTCTTC
TRBJ2-1 few . TRBV29-1 CSVMGAREQFF TGCAGCGTTATGGGGGCAAGGGAGCAGTTCTTC
TRBJ2-7 few TRBD2 TRBV7-2 CASSHNSGEPSYEQYF TGTGCCAGCAGTCACAACAGCGGGGAGCCTTCCTACGAGCAGTACTTC
TRBJ2-7 . TRBD2 TRBV28 CASSQAGGGDEQYF TGTGCCAGCAGCCAGGCGGGAGGGGGAGACGAGCAGTACTTC
TRBJ2-1 . . TRBV20-1 CSGLEGFF TGCAGTGGTTTAGAAGGGTTCTTC
TRBJ2-5 . . TRBV28 CASSFAGWQAETQYF TGTGCCAGCAGTTTTGCCGGGTGGCAGGCGGAGACCCAGTACTTC
TRBJ2-1 . . TRBV2 CASSEGNEQFF TGTGCCAGCAGTGAGGGGAATGAGCAGTTCTTC
TRBJ2-2 few . TRBV4-3 CASSQEPRGFTGELFF TGCGCCAGCAGCCAAGAGCCCAGGGGATTCACCGGGGAGCTGTTTTTT
TRBJ2-3 . TRBD2 TRBV4-2 CASRREPGLAADTQYF TGTGCCAGCCGCCGAGAACCGGGACTAGCAGCGGATACGCAGTATTTT
TRBJ2-3 few . TRBV29-1 CSVEGGPGGADTQYF TGCAGCGTTGAAGGGGGACCGGGGGGCGCAGATACGCAGTATTTT
TRBJ2-1 . . TRBV6-5 CASSGGQFDWQFF TGTGCCAGCAGCGGGGGACAGTTCGATTGGCAGTTCTTC
TRBJ2-1 . TRBD2 TRBV7-9 CASSERLAGVGEQFF TGTGCCAGCAGCGAAAGACTAGCGGGAGTGGGTGAGCAGTTCTTC
TRBJ2-4 few . TRBV7-2 CASSSRIANIQYF TGTGCCAGCAGCTCACGTATTGCAAACATTCAGTACTTC
TRBJ2-1 few . TRBV7-9 CASSARRGVNEQFF TGTGCCAGCAGCGCGCGGAGGGGTGTAAATGAGCAGTTCTTC
TRBJ2-3 . . TRBV15 CATSWGDTDTQYF TGTGCCACCTCCTGGGGGGACACAGATACGCAGTATTTT
TRBJ1-1 . . TRBV7-2 CASSLGRGNTEAFF TGTGCCAGCAGCTTAGGGAGGGGGAACACTGAAGCTTTCTTT
TRBJ2-1 few . TRBV14 CASSQGTKRVTIASSYNEQFF TGTGCCAGCAGCCAAGGAACAAAGCGGGTGACGATAGCCAGCTCCTACAATGAGCAGTTCTTC
TRBJ1-4 few . TRBV28 CASSLSLLGNGTTNEKLFF TGTGCCAGCAGTTTATCCCTCCTTGGAAACGGAACAACTAATGAAAAACTGTTTTTT
TRBJ2-7 . TRBD1 TRBV28 CASIKQGADEQYF TGTGCCAGCATAAAACAGGGGGCCGACGAGCAGTACTTC
TRBJ1-2 . . TRBV19 CASRMLQGWYGYTF TGTGCCAGTAGGATGCTACAGGGCTGGTATGGCTACACCTTC
TRBJ2-5 few . TRBV9 CASSGGGFLETQYF TGTGCCAGCAGTGGAGGGGGATTTCTTGAGACCCAGTACTTC
TRBJ2-3 few . TRBV15 CATSSATRPSTDTQYF TGTGCCACCAGCAGCGCCACTAGGCCTAGCACAGATACGCAGTATTTT
TRBJ2-1 . . TRBV5-6 CASSLVSQSSYNEQFF TGTGCCAGCAGCTTGGTCTCACAAAGCTCCTACAATGAGCAGTTCTTC
TRBJ2-7 . TRBD2 TRBV6-4 CASSDPTGLAGAYEQYF TGTGCCAGCAGTGACCCAACCGGACTAGCGGGAGCCTACGAGCAGTACTTC
TRBJ2-3 few . TRBV28 CASSARQGTDTQYF TGTGCCAGCAGTGCCAGACAGGGCACAGATACGCAGTATTTT
TRBJ2-1 . . TRBV11-3 CASSLAGVSSYNEQFF TGTGCCAGCAGCTTAGCGGGGGTTAGCTCCTACAATGAGCAGTTCTTC
TRBJ2-7 . TRBD1 TRBV15 CATALDRGDEQYF TGTGCCACCGCGCTGGACAGGGGGGACGAGCAGTACTTC
TRBJ1-1 few . TRBV10-3 CAAIGGGNTEAFF TGTGCCGCCATCGGGGGTGGGAACACTGAAGCTTTCTTT
TRBJ2-3 few . TRBV6-5 CASSYTGIDTDTQYF TGTGCCAGCAGTTACACAGGGATAGACACAGATACGCAGTATTTT
TRBJ2-4 . . TRBV28 CATGQGTKNIQYF TGTGCCACCGGGCAGGGGACCAAAAACATTCAGTACTTC
TRBJ1-1 few . TRBV6-5 CASSYNRGGTEAFF TGTGCCAGCAGTTACAATCGGGGCGGCACTGAAGCTTTCTTT
TRBJ2-3 few TRBD2 TRBV5-1 CASSLAGGGTDTQYF TGCGCCAGCAGCTTGGCGGGAGGAGGGACAGATACGCAGTATTTT
TRBJ1-1 . . TRBV5-8 CASSFGTVNTEAFF TGTGCCAGCAGCTTTGGCACCGTGAACACTGAAGCTTTCTTT
TRBJ2-7 few . TRBV6-5 CASKSGASFYEQYF TGTGCCAGCAAATCGGGGGCTAGCTTCTACGAGCAGTACTTC
TRBJ2-1 few . TRBV6-5 CASTPYRYSNEQFF TGTGCCAGCACCCCCTACCGATACAGCAATGAGCAGTTCTTC
TRBJ2-3 once TRBD1 TRBV19 CASSTGTVPFLPDTQYF TGTGCCAGTAGTACCGGGACAGTTCCTTTCCTTCCAGATACGCAGTATTTT
TRBJ2-5 . . TRBV29-1 CSARRGEETQYF TGCAGCGCCCGGAGGGGAGAAGAGACCCAGTACTTC
TRBJ2-7 . . TRBV5-1 CASSLWGTSAPFEQYF TGCGCCAGCAGCTTGTGGGGGACGAGTGCTCCCTTCGAGCAGTACTTC
TRBJ2-1 . TRBD2 TRBV19 CASTLAGYNYNEQFF TGTGCCAGTACCCTAGCGGGGTATAACTACAATGAGCAGTTCTTC
TRBJ2-2 few TRBD2 TRBV5-4 CASSSGLANTGELFF TGTGCCAGCAGCTCGGGACTAGCTAACACCGGGGAGCTGTTTTTT